The 8 T cell receptor beta chains listed next were all sequenced from one sample in a study of blood T cells in healthy people across ages. Alongside a J-beta primer mix, a sample-barcoded 5' primer served in a second PCR lasting about 6 to 12 cycles. TCRdb re-derived calls from the 5' RACE reads in MiXCR, one entry per CDR3 protein. The sample carries 650,000 to 1,000,000 distinct CDR3 sequences, around 36% recorded once. Specimen: blood. These receptors originate from a man aged 18 to 29 in good health.

The gene calls are TRBV21-1 and TRBJ2-3; whether TRBD1, the table's D call, matches the DNA was not checked. TRBV21-1 is labeled a pseudogene. This CDR3 is 17 amino acids long. The CDR3 DNA reads TGTGCCAGCAGCAAAGCGGATCCGACAGGGCACACAGATACGCAGTATTTT. It yields the protein CASSKADPTGHTDTQYF.

This clonotype was detected only a few times. The chain links TRBV5-1 to TRBJ2-1; 13 bases fit TRBD2. Germline assignment: CDR1 SGHRS and CDR2 YFSETQ. The V gene end was trimmed by 3 bases and the J gene end by 2 bases; junction bases not matched to a gene: 5. CDR3 length equals 17 residues. CDR3 protein: CASSSGTSGMTYNEQFF. CDR3 bases: TGCGCCAGCAGCTCCGGGACTAGCGGGATGACCTACAATGAGCAGTTCTTC.

As regards this clonotype: An end of the junction does not agree with germline; a read error may underlie this. The rearrangement uses TRBV7-9 and TRBJ1-5, with 7 bases lining up with TRBD1. The CDR3 spans 15 residues. Germline V gives CDR1 SEHNR, CDR2 FQNEAQ (reference sequence). CDR3 in amino acids: CASGLTQGGNQPQHF. CDR3 in DNA: TGTGCCAGCGGCTTGACTCAGGGGGGCAATCAGCCCCAGCATTTT.

The genes are TRBV20-1 and TRBJ2-5; 7 positions match TRBD2. The V segment lost 8 bases and the J segment 0 bases; nucleotides outside the gene matches: 9. Germline CDR1 DFQATT, CDR2 SNEGSKA (reference sequence). This CDR3 spans 14 amino acids. CDR3 DNA: TGCAGTCTCGGGGGGTCGGAGAACCAAGAGACCCAGTACTTC. It specifies CSLGGSENQETQYF.

The chain employs TRBV12-3 or TRBV12-4 and TRBJ1-2; D perhaps matches TRBD1 (6 bases). V lost 3 bases, J lost 1 base, and 15 bases lay in between. The CDR3 is 16 residues long. The CDR3 region is CASSFSGGRDNYGYTF. For the CDR3, the DNA is TGTGCCAGCAGTTTCAGCGGGGGGCGAGATAACTATGGCTACACCTTC.

This clonotype turned up a few times. A junction boundary mismatches the germline segment, possibly from a read error. V and J are TRBV25-1 and TRBJ2-4, with D maybe TRBD1 (6 bases). The CDR3 contains 15 residues. Germline CDR1 MGHDK, CDR2 SYGVNS. The CDR3 DNA is TGTGCCGGCAGTCCAGGGGCGGTAGCCAAAAACATTCAGTACTTC. Translating it yields CAGSPGAVAKNIQYF.

The chain links TRBV25-1 to TRBJ2-2, with 7 bases that match TRBD1. This CDR3 region has 15 residues. Germline lookup yields CDR1 MGHDK and CDR2 SYGVNS. Trimming took 6 bases from V and 6 from J; bases not matched to a gene: 10. CDR3 bases: TGTGCCAGCAGGGGAGACAGGGTGTTCCCCGGGGAGCTGTTTTTT. Translated: CASRGDRVFPGELFF.

This clonotype was counted between two and nine times. The chain links TRBV5-5 to TRBJ1-1, with D possibly matching TRBD1 (5 bases). Germline V gene sequence: CDR1 SGHKS, CDR2 YYEKEE (reference sequence). The CDR3 is 16 amino acids. Trimming left V 0 bases short and J 3 bases short, with 15 bases between. This chain's CDR3 is CASSLAGSGPYTEAFF. Here the CDR3 DNA reads TGTGCCAGCAGCTTGGCAGGGTCGGGCCCATACACTGAAGCTTTCTTT.